This T cell receptor beta chain was identified during a study of blood T cells in healthy people across ages. A J-beta primer mix and a sample-barcoded 5' primer were used in a second PCR of roughly 6 to 11 cycles. TCRdb redid the calling of the 5' RACE reads with MiXCR, one entry per CDR3 protein. Of some 800,000 distinct CDR3 sequences listed, approximately 48% are singletons. Germline V gene sequence: CDR1 KGHDR, CDR2 SFDVKD. Trimming removed 9 bases from V and 0 bases from J, with 10 bases in between. The CDR3 extends over 13 amino acids. This TCR was sampled from a man in his fifties or sixties in good health. The gene calls are TRBV24-1 and TRBJ1-2; D possibly corresponds to TRBD1 (6 bases). Sequenced sample: blood. The CDR3: CATGQTTNYGYTF. In DNA, the CDR3 is TGTGCCACCGGACAGACCACTAACTATGGCTACACCTTC.